This T cell receptor beta chain was found in a study of blood T cell repertoires in COVID-19. Overall study: The samples span acute and convalescent COVID-19 from the United States, Italy and Spain. T cells, B-cell-depleted T cells, or PBMCs supplied cDNA or gDNA.

Authors' analysis steps: Reference gene primer amplification gave estimated nucleated cell counts. The method was immunoSEQ multiplex PCR; TCRdb's version includes in-frame clones alone and lacks a portion of them. V, J and clone size are those of that table, while D and trimming were read from the DNA. Of 110,000 or so clones detected, approximately 85% appear once; the ten largest clones hold more than 5%. Germline CDR1 and CDR2: ENHRY and SYGVKD. This CDR3 contains 15 residues. The trim removed 3 bases at V and 4 bases at J, leaving 6 bases unmatched. Enrolled during active infection, Seattle patients were then followed longitudinally.

The sequenced material came from peripheral blood. The genes are TRBV10-3 and TRBJ1-1; 9 nucleotides match TRBD1. This sequence was found in a woman aged 60 to 75 with COVID-19, enrolled during active disease. The DNA for the CDR3 is TGTGCCATCAGTGACGGGGAGGACAGGGGCACTGAAGCTTTCTTT. It codes for CAISDGEDRGTEAFF.